One and the same sample provided the 19 T cell receptor beta chains below, sequenced in a study of cytomegalovirus exposure and HLA in healthy donors. Clones were read by immunoSEQ multiplex PCR, and TCRdb kept only the in-frame ones, dropping some. The sample consists of 200,000 or so clones, roughly 80% of them appearing once. The source material was PBMCs. The receptors were sampled from a young man in good health and CMV-seropositive.

This rearrangement joins TRBV28 to TRBJ1-3; no clear D. Germline CDR1 and CDR2: MDHEN and SYDVKM. The CDR3 is 13 amino acids. The V end lost 11 bases, the J end lost 0 bases, and 11 bases lay between the germline ends. Written as DNA, the CDR3 is TGTGCCTCCACAGTGAGCTCTGGAAACACCATATATTTT. Its protein is CASTVSSGNTIYF. Full variable domain (remainder filled in from reference TRBV28 and TRBJ1-3): DVKVTQSSRYLVKRTGEKVFLECVQDMDHENMFWYRQDPGLGLRLIYFSYDVKMKEKGDIPEGYSVSREKKERFSLILESASTNQTSMYLCASTVSSGNTIYFGEGSWLTVV.

The chain couples TRBV28 to TRBJ1-1, with D possibly TRBD1 on 5 matching bases. Trimming stripped 6 bases from V and 5 bases from J, with 13 bases between. CDR1 MDHEN and CDR2 SYDVKM come from the germline V gene. CDR3 length equals 13 residues. The CDR3 loop is CASSSGGLTEAFF. CDR3 nucleotides: TGTGCCAGCAGCTCCGGGGGGTTAACTGAAGCTTTCTTT.

This chain's CDR3 is CASSTASVSSYNEQFF. As DNA, the CDR3 is TGTGCCAGCAGCACCGCTAGCGTAAGCTCCTACAATGAGCAGTTCTTC. The V gene is TRBV9, the J gene TRBJ2-1; D is possibly TRBD2 (6 bases). In germline, CDR1 is SGDLS, CDR2 YYNGEE. V lost 4 bases, J lost 0 bases, and 14 bases lay in between. The CDR3 totals 16 residues.

The table lists this clone with a count of one. V is TRBV25-1 and J is TRBJ1-1; a possible D gene is TRBD1 (6 bases). Germline assignment: CDR1 MGHDK and CDR2 SYGVNS. The CDR3 has 14 amino acids. V lost 6 bases, J lost 2 bases, and 13 bases lay in between. This CDR3 is CASRPTGVNTEAFF. DNA for the CDR3: TGTGCCAGCAGACCGACAGGAGTTAACACTGAAGCTTTCTTT.

This clone was found once. The CDR3 region is CASNEGGLAYNEQFF. DNA of the CDR3: TGTGCCAGCAATGAAGGCGGGTTAGCCTACAATGAGCAGTTCTTC. This rearrangement joins TRBV27 to TRBJ2-1, with a tentative D call TRBD2 (5 bases). Germline V gives CDR1 MNHEY, CDR2 SMNVEV (reference sequence). The V end lost 7 bases, the J end lost 2 bases, and 15 bases lay between the germline ends. The length of the CDR3 is 15 residues.

The chain uses TRBV13 and TRBJ1-4; unclear D gene. This CDR3 has 15 amino acids. CDR1 and CDR2 (germline): PRHDT, FYEKMQ (reference sequence). Trimming removed 5 bases at V and 8 bases at J, with 18 bases between. The CDR3 bases are TGTGCCAGCAGCCTGGTTGAGGAGGGAGAGGAAAAACTGTTTTTT. Amino acids: CASSLVEEGEEKLFF.

The chain couples TRBV5-6 to TRBJ2-7; TRBD2 agrees at 11 bases. The CDR3 sequence is 15 residues long. With V trimmed by 5 bases and J by 2 bases, 6 bases remained unmatched. Germline CDR1 is SGHDT and CDR2 is YYEEEE. The CDR3 region has the DNA TGTGCCAGCAGTCGTCGACTAGCGGGAACCTACGAGCAGTACTTC. As protein: CASSRRLAGTYEQYF.

V gene TRBV4-2 combines with J gene TRBJ1-2; D uncertain. The CDR3 covers 13 residues. Germline V gene lookup returns CDR1 LGHNA and CDR2 YNFKEQ. Trimming stripped 1 base from V and 10 bases from J, with 13 bases between. The CDR3 spells CASSQGVERDYTF. The CDR3 bases are TGTGCCAGCAGCCAAGGAGTAGAACGAGACTACACCTTC.

The chain is built from TRBV5-1 and TRBJ2-7, with TRBD2 as a possible D gene (5 bases). V lost 1 base to trimming and J lost 0 bases, with 14 bases between them. The CDR3 runs 16 residues. Germline V CDR1 and CDR2: SGHRS, YFSETQ. CDR3 nucleotides: TGCGCCAGCAGCTTGTCTCCCGGGATCGACTCCTACGAGCAGTACTTC. It specifies CASSLSPGIDSYEQYF.

The rearrangement uses TRBV4-3 and TRBJ2-5; TRBD2 agrees at 12 bases. V lost 0 bases, J lost 0 bases, and 5 bases stayed unmatched. CDR1 and CDR2 from the germline V gene are LGHNA and YSLEER. CDR3 length: 18 amino acids. The CDR3 region has the DNA TGCGCCAGCAGCCAAGATGTCGGGACTAGCGGGTACCAAGAGACCCAGTACTTC. It encodes CASSQDVGTSGYQETQYF.

This clone was detected only a few times. The chain has TRBV19 and TRBJ2-7; 8 bases align to TRBD1. Germline V lookup: CDR1 LNHDA, CDR2 SQIVND (reference sequence). The CDR3 has 15 amino acids. Trimming took 7 bases from V and 2 from J; bases not matched to a gene: 10. Here the CDR3 reads CASTVGTGGPYEQYF. CDR3 in DNA: TGTGCCAGTACGGTCGGGACAGGAGGTCCCTACGAGCAGTACTTC.

The J gene is TRBJ2-1, the V gene TRBV2, with TRBD2 matching 10 bases. Germline loops: CDR1 SNHLY, CDR2 FYNNEI. V dropped 8 bases and J dropped 0; count of bases not matched to a gene: 7. The CDR3 loop spans 16 amino acids. CDR3 sequence (DNA): TGTGCCAGCGGGGCCTCTAGCGGGGGCTCCTACAATGAGCAGTTCTTC. It translates to CASGASSGGSYNEQFF.

This chain's CDR3 is CASGLAGGHNEQFF. The CDR3 nucleotides read TGTGCCAGCGGCCTGGCGGGAGGTCACAATGAGCAGTTCTTC. This sequence joins TRBV27 and TRBJ2-1; TRBD2 agrees at 8 bases. The trim removed 8 bases at V and 5 bases at J, leaving 8 bases unmatched. This CDR3 region has 14 residues. Per the germline V gene, CDR1 is MNHEY and CDR2 is SMNVEV (reference sequence).

The chain joins TRBV6-5 to TRBJ2-1; a weak D match, TRBD1 (5 bases). The V end was cut by 2 bases, the J end by 5 bases, with 10 bases between. CDR1 is MNHEY and CDR2 is SVGAGI in the germline V gene. This CDR3 spans 14 amino acids. This chain's CDR3 is CASSYSTGNNEQFF. DNA of the CDR3: TGTGCCAGCAGTTACAGTACAGGAAACAATGAGCAGTTCTTC.

The gene calls are TRBV2 and TRBJ2-3; D may be TRBD1 (7 bases). Germline CDR1 and CDR2: SNHLY and FYNNEI. This CDR3 spans 15 amino acids. The germline V and J ends were trimmed by 6 bases and 5 bases, with 18 bases remaining between them. The CDR3 here is CASRPRGTAGDTQYF. DNA for the CDR3: TGTGCCAGCAGGCCCCGCGGGACAGCGGGAGATACGCAGTATTTT.

The chain has TRBV14 and TRBJ2-7; TRBD2 matches 8 bases. With V trimmed by 3 bases and J by 6 bases, 4 bases remained unmatched. Germline V gene lookup returns CDR1 SGHDN and CDR2 FVKESK. This CDR3 contains 13 residues. The DNA for the CDR3 is TGTGCCAGCAGCCAGGCGGGGGGAAGCGAGCAGTACTTC. Residues: CASSQAGGSEQYF.

The chain employs TRBV30 and TRBJ2-1; 8 nucleotides align to TRBD1. Germline V gives CDR1 GTSNPN, CDR2 SVGIG (reference sequence). The CDR3 is 15 residues long. V lost 0 bases, J lost 8 bases, and 9 bases stayed unmatched. In DNA form, the CDR3 reads TGTGCCTGGAGTGTTCTGCAGGGGGCGCAGGATGAGCAGTTCTTC. It codes for CAWSVLQGAQDEQFF.

The genes are TRBV6-6 and TRBJ1-4; 7 bases are a match to TRBD1. The J segment lost 8 bases and the V segment lost 5 bases, leaving 8 bases of the junction unmatched. Germline V CDR1 and CDR2: MNHNY, SVGAGI (reference sequence). The CDR3 consists of 14 residues. CDR3 residues: CASSTPGTVEKLFF. The CDR3, as DNA: TGTGCCAGCAGTACTCCCGGGACAGTGGAAAAACTGTTTTTT.

This rearrangement joins TRBV7-2 to TRBJ2-1; TRBD2 aligns across 12 bases. V dropped 2 bases and J dropped 7; count of bases not matched to a gene: 6. CDR3 length equals 16 residues. Germline V CDR1 and CDR2: SGHTA, FQGNSA. The CDR3 coding sequence is TGTGCCAGCAGCTTACTAGCGGGAGGGCCTTCGAATGAGCAGTTCTTC. Amino acid sequence: CASSLLAGGPSNEQFF.